These 16 T cell receptor beta chains were all obtained from the same sample, sequenced in a study of T cells after yellow fever vaccination. From the 5' RACE reads, TCRdb called clonotypes with MiXCR, one entry per CDR3 protein. The sample has more than 300,000 distinct CDR3 sequences; about 4.5% are singletons. The specimen comprised PBMCs, sampled 15 days after the yellow fever booster vaccination. The receptor set was obtained from a man between 18 and 35 years old who received the YFV17D yellow fever vaccine.

Ten or more counts support this clonotype. CDR3 in amino acids: CASSFRAENNEQFF. The CDR3 DNA is TGTGCCAGCAGTTTTCGGGCGGAAAACAATGAGCAGTTCTTC. The rearrangement uses TRBV12-3 or TRBV12-4 and TRBJ2-1; D unclear. V lost 3 bases and J lost 5, with 11 bases in between. CDR3 length equals 14 residues.

This clonotype has more than one count but fewer than ten. This sequence joins TRBV12-3 or TRBV12-4 and TRBJ2-5; D possibly corresponds to TRBD1 (6 bases). CDR3 size: 15 residues. Deletions cut 3 bases from V and 9 bases from J, with 20 bases between. Here the CDR3 DNA reads TGTGCCAGCAGTTTCGGTACAGGGTCGGCCGGGGCCCAGTACTTC. As protein: CASSFGTGSAGAQYF.

This clonotype has a handful of counts. The chain is built from TRBV24-1 and TRBJ2-4, with D unresolved. CDR1 is KGHDR and CDR2 is SFDVKD in the germline V gene. Between the trimmed V and J ends, which lost 2 bases and 11 bases, there was a span of 30 bases. The CDR3 is 19 residues long. In DNA, the CDR3 is TGTGCCACCAGTGATTCCAACGGCCTTCCGGGCCAAAAACATCCCTTTCAGTACTTC. It codes for CATSDSNGLPGQKHPFQYF.

This clonotype was seen many times. V gene TRBV11-3 combines with J gene TRBJ2-3; 7 bases match TRBD1. Germline trimming cut 4 bases from V and 2 bases from J; bases unmatched to any gene: 15. The V gene's germline CDR1 is SGHNT and CDR2 YENEEA. The CDR3 contains 18 residues. CDR3 region: CASSSGPGTAEHTDTQYF. CDR3 nucleotides: TGTGCCAGCAGCTCAGGCCCCGGGACAGCGGAACACACAGATACGCAGTATTTT.

This clonotype was recorded many times. V usage is TRBV5-1 and J usage is TRBJ2-1; the D is unclear. CDR1 and CDR2 from the germline V gene are SGHRS and YFSETQ. Trimming cost V 1 base and J 8 bases, with 10 bases left between them. The CDR3 loop spans 13 amino acids. Here the CDR3 reads CASSLLGSDEQFF. Here the CDR3 DNA reads TGCGCCAGCAGCTTGCTGGGGTCGGATGAGCAGTTCTTC.

This clonotype came up many times. This rearrangement joins TRBV4-1 to TRBJ2-7; the match to TRBD1 covers 9 bases. CDR3 length: 17 amino acids. V was clipped by 0 bases and J by 1 base; unmatched bases: 7. Germline loops: CDR1 MGHRA, CDR2 YSYEKL. The CDR3 here is CASSQDDVGQGSYEQYF. CDR3 sequence (DNA): TGCGCCAGCAGCCAAGACGATGTAGGACAGGGGTCCTACGAGCAGTACTTC.

The rearrangement links TRBV5-1 to TRBJ1-2; tentative D call: TRBD1 (5 bases). The V end was cut by 0 bases, the J end by 4 bases, with 19 bases between. The length of the CDR3 is 17 residues. Germline loops: CDR1 SGHRS, CDR2 YFSETQ. CDR3 protein: CASSLGDGTVFGYGYTF. For the CDR3, the DNA is TGCGCCAGCAGCTTGGGCGATGGGACGGTTTTTGGCTATGGCTACACCTTC. The whole variable domain, remainder taken from reference TRBV5-1 and TRBJ1-2, is KAGVTQTPRYLIKTRGQQVTLSCSPISGHRSVSWYQQTPGQGLQFLFEYFSETQRNKGNFPGRFSGRQFSNSRSEMNVSTLELGDSALYLCASSLGDGTVFGYGYTFGSGTRLTVV.

This clonotype was detected many times. It is unclear where the CDR3 begins or ends on the DNA, so no DNA is shown, and the CDR3 is as TCRdb lists it. J is TRBJ1-1 and V is TRBV21-1; the table calls TRBD1, which could not be checked here. TRBV21-1 is given as a pseudogene. The CDR3 length equals 17 residues, ends included. This CDR3 reads CASSKAFGRGSDTEAFF.

This clonotype was detected many times. The chain combines TRBV29-1 with TRBJ2-2; the D gene is possibly TRBD1 (6 bases). Germline loops: CDR1 SQVTM, CDR2 ANQGSEA. V was pared by 2 bases and J by 6 bases, with 7 bases between. CDR3 length: 12 residues. The CDR3 protein is CSVEKGAGELFF. CDR3 sequence (DNA): TGCAGCGTTGAAAAGGGGGCCGGGGAGCTGTTTTTT.

The chain couples TRBV3-1 to TRBJ1-5; no definite D call. The length of the CDR3 is 14 residues. Germline CDR1 is LGHDT and CDR2 is YNNKEL (reference sequence). V was clipped by 0 bases and J by 3 bases, with 6 bases between them. The CDR3 bases are TGTGCCAGCAGCCAAGATAGCGTCAATCAGCCCCAGCATTTT. Translating it yields CASSQDSVNQPQHF.

The CDR3 DNA sequence: TGTGCCAGCAGCTTAGCTCGAGCAGCAGCAGATACGCAGTATTTT. Protein product: CASSLARAAADTQYF. The chain is built from TRBV7-2 and TRBJ2-3; D unclear. Germline V gene data show CDR1 as SGHTA and CDR2 as FQGNSA. The CDR3 contains 15 residues. V was trimmed by 0 bases and J by 4 bases, leaving 11 bases between them.

This clonotype was recorded a few times. The chain carries TRBV28 and TRBJ1-3, with D hard to call. Per germline, CDR1 MDHEN and CDR2 SYDVKM. Trimming stripped 8 bases from V and 0 bases from J, with 14 bases between. The CDR3 is 15 residues long. The CDR3 sequence is CASGVGVVSGNTIYF. The CDR3 DNA sequence: TGTGCCAGCGGAGTAGGTGTCGTCTCTGGAAACACCATATATTTT.

J is TRBJ1-2 and V is TRBV20-1; D possibly corresponds to TRBD1 (5 bases). The CDR3 extends over 14 amino acids. V shed 6 bases and J shed 5 bases, with 19 bases lying between them. Germline CDR1 and CDR2: DFQATT and SNEGSKA (reference sequence). CDR3 coding DNA: TGCAGTGCCACTTCTCCCGGGACGGAGTATGGCTACACCTTC. Its protein product is CSATSPGTEYGYTF.

This clonotype was seen a handful of times. This sequence joins TRBV15 and TRBJ2-5; the D is unclear. V was shortened by 5 bases and J by 7 bases, with 20 bases between the two germline ends. This CDR3 has 15 residues. Germline V CDR1 and CDR2: LNHNV, YYDKDF (reference sequence). The CDR3 region is CATSQLGTNRWTQYF. DNA for the CDR3: TGTGCCACCAGCCAATTAGGCACAAACCGGTGGACCCAGTACTTC.

The V and J genes are TRBV5-6 and TRBJ1-1, with D possibly TRBD1 on 5 matching bases. This CDR3 has 16 residues. Looked up from germline, CDR1 is SGHDT and CDR2 is YYEEEE. V was pared by 4 bases and J by 0 bases, with 16 bases between. The DNA of the CDR3 is TGTGCCAGCAGCCCCGAGGGGAGTTGGTTGAACACTGAAGCTTTCTTT. Translated, it gives CASSPEGSWLNTEAFF.

There are many counts of this clonotype. The rearrangement links TRBV12-3 or TRBV12-4 to TRBJ1-2; tentatively, D is TRBD1 (6 bases). CDR3 length: 15 residues. V dropped 7 bases and J dropped 3 bases, with 18 bases sitting between them. The CDR3 protein is CASINTGIRYYGYTF. CDR3 nucleotide sequence: TGTGCCAGCATTAATACAGGGATCCGGTACTATGGCTACACCTTC.